The next 20 T cell receptor beta chains were all read from a single sample in a study of cytomegalovirus exposure and HLA in healthy donors. Data came from immunoSEQ multiplex PCR; TCRdb stores just in-frame clones and leaves some out. Of 250,000 to 300,000 clones listed, around 90% were seen once; the top ten hold roughly 0.38%. What was sequenced was PBMCs. The receptors derive from a woman under 30 in good health and CMV-seronegative.

V gene TRBV18 combines with J gene TRBJ1-6; D not resolved. Germline V CDR1 and CDR2: KGHSH, LQKENI. The CDR3 loop spans 18 amino acids. Trimming removed 3 bases at V and 0 bases at J, with 15 bases between. The DNA of the CDR3 is TGTGCCAGCTCACCTCCAAGGAGAGAGAGCTCCTATAATTCACCCCTCCACTTT. This codes for CASSPPRRESSYNSPLHF. Full variable domain (remainder filled in from reference TRBV18 and TRBJ1-6): NAGVMQNPRHLVRRRGQEARLRCSPMKGHSHVYWYRQLPEEGLKFMVYLQKENIIDESGMPKERFSAEFPKEGPSILRIQQVVRGDSAAYFCASSPPRRESSYNSPLHFGNGTRLTVT.

This rearrangement joins TRBV19 to TRBJ2-4; 8 bases align to TRBD2. The germline gives CDR1 LNHDA, CDR2 SQIVND (reference sequence). The CDR3 consists of 15 residues. J was trimmed by 7 bases and V by 7 bases; bases with no gene match: 12. The CDR3 reads CASTKRSGGDNIQYF. For the CDR3, the DNA is TGTGCCAGTACGAAGAGAAGCGGGGGCGATAACATTCAGTACTTC.

The chain couples TRBV5-1 to TRBJ2-3, with 12 bases identical to TRBD2. There are 19 residues in the CDR3. Per germline, CDR1 SGHRS and CDR2 YFSETQ. The trim removed 5 bases at V and 2 bases at J, leaving 15 bases unmatched. In DNA, the CDR3 is TGCGCCAGCAGGCCGACTAGCGGGGGCCACCAGACCTTCACAGATACGCAGTATTTT. This codes for CASRPTSGGHQTFTDTQYF.

V is TRBV7-8 and J is TRBJ2-5; TRBD1 matches 8 bases. Germline V gives CDR1 SGHVS, CDR2 FQNEAQ. CDR3 length: 14 residues. The ends lost 4 bases at V and 5 bases at J; junction bases unmatched: 6. The CDR3 DNA is TGTGCCAGCAGCTCAGGGGGCTTTAGGGAGACCCAGTACTTC. Translated, it gives CASSSGGFRETQYF.

The chain is built from TRBV7-6 and TRBJ1-1, with TRBD1 matching 7 bases. The germline gives CDR1 SGHVS, CDR2 FNYEAQ. This CDR3 has 15 residues. Germline trimming cut 2 bases from V and 5 bases from J; bases unmatched to any gene: 8. The CDR3 coding sequence is TGTGCCAGCAGCTTAACCCAAGACAGGGTAACTGAAGCTTTCTTT. It is translated as CASSLTQDRVTEAFF.

The chain employs TRBV7-6 and TRBJ2-1; the match to TRBD2 covers 8 bases. The V segment lost 1 base and the J segment 5 bases; nucleotides outside the gene matches: 10. Germline V gene data show CDR1 as SGHVS and CDR2 as FNYEAQ. This CDR3 contains 17 residues. CDR3 DNA: TGTGCCAGCAGCTTAGTCACACCGGGACTAGTAGACAATGAGCAGTTCTTC. Residues: CASSLVTPGLVDNEQFF.

The chain joins TRBV2 to TRBJ2-3, with 11 bases that match TRBD2. The germline CDR1 and CDR2 sequences are SNHLY and FYNNEI. The CDR3 spans 18 residues. The trim removed 4 bases at V and 0 bases at J, leaving 9 bases unmatched. In DNA, the CDR3 is TGTGCCAGCAGTGTAGCGGGGGGGGGTTATCCCAGCACAGATACGCAGTATTTT. It yields the protein CASSVAGGGYPSTDTQYF. The full variable domain, its missing parts supplied by reference TRBV2 and TRBJ2-3, is EPEVTQTPSHQVTQMGQEVILRCVPISNHLYFYWYRQILGQKVEFLVSFYNNEISEKSEIFDDQFSVERPDGSNFTLKIRSTKLEDSAMYFCASSVAGGGYPSTDTQYFGPGTRLTVL.

The chain carries TRBV5-4 and TRBJ1-1; 7 bases agree with TRBD1. This CDR3 comprises 15 residues. Trimming took 5 bases from V and 4 from J; bases not matched to a gene: 11. Germline CDR1 is SGHNT and CDR2 is YYREEE (reference sequence). CDR3: CASSFELQGGTEAFF. The CDR3 DNA reads as TGTGCCAGCAGTTTTGAACTCCAGGGGGGCACTGAAGCTTTCTTT.

The J gene is TRBJ1-1, the V gene TRBV7-2; TRBD1 is a possible D gene (5 bases). The V gene lost 4 bases and the J gene lost 10 bases, with 10 bases spanning the gap. Germline values: CDR1 SGHTA, CDR2 FQGNSA. CDR3 size: 11 residues. The CDR3 DNA sequence: TGTGCCAGCAGCTCGACAGCTAGAGCTTTCTTT. Its protein is CASSSTARAFF.

This chain joins TRBV27 and TRBJ2-5; D call uncertain. This CDR3 spans 14 amino acids. The V end was cut by 6 bases, the J end by 0 bases, with 11 bases between. The V gene's germline CDR1 is MNHEY and CDR2 SMNVEV (reference sequence). The CDR3: CASSPTRDQETQYF. The CDR3 nucleotides are TGTGCCAGCAGCCCTACCCGGGACCAAGAGACCCAGTACTTC.

The V call is TRBV5-1, the J call TRBJ1-5; 8 bases are a match to TRBD1. J gave up 7 bases and V 3 bases, and 6 bases lay outside the gene matches. The CDR3 is made up of 14 amino acids. The germline V gene has CDR1 SGHRS and CDR2 YFSETQ. The CDR3, as DNA: TGCGCCAGCAGCTACCGGGACAGGTTCCAGCCCCAGCATTTT. Protein product: CASSYRDRFQPQHF.

V and J are TRBV27 and TRBJ1-6, with a possible D match to TRBD1 (5 bases). V was cut by 8 bases and J by 6 bases, with 14 bases left in between. CDR1 and CDR2 from the germline V gene are MNHEY and SMNVEV (reference sequence). This CDR3 has 14 residues. The CDR3 DNA reads as TGTGCCAGCCAGGACACGTATCCTAATTCACCCCTCCACTTT. Protein sequence: CASQDTYPNSPLHF.

This clone turned up a few times. The chain is built from TRBV7-6 and TRBJ2-7, with 8 nucleotides matching TRBD1. This CDR3 contains 17 residues. Trimming cost V 0 bases and J 5 bases; bases outside gene matches: 12. Germline CDR1 SGHVS, CDR2 FNYEAQ. In DNA, the CDR3 is TGTGCCAGCAGCTTAGCCAGGGGGCAGGTTGGGGGCCACGAGCAGTACTTC. Protein product: CASSLARGQVGGHEQYF.

J is TRBJ2-7 and V is TRBV12-2; TRBD2 was called by the table and not checked on the DNA. TRBV12-2 has pseudogene status. The CDR3 length is 13 residues. As DNA, the CDR3 is TGTGCAAGTCGCCCCTGTGAGGTCTACGAGCAGTACTTC. It codes for CASRPCEVYEQYF.

The chain has TRBV4-1 and TRBJ2-1; D possibly corresponds to TRBD1 (5 bases). The CDR3 runs to 17 residues. From germline, CDR1 is MGHRA and CDR2 YSYEKL. Trimming left V 1 base short and J 4 bases short, with 17 bases between. CDR3 sequence reads: CASSQAPTGLNYNEQFF. The DNA of the CDR3 is TGCGCCAGCAGCCAAGCGCCCACAGGCCTGAATTACAATGAGCAGTTCTTC.

Here the CDR3 DNA reads TGTGCCAGCAGCTGGGCTAGAGTGACAGGGGTAATTGGCTACACCTTC. Protein sequence: CASSWARVTGVIGYTF. The chain combines TRBV5-5 with TRBJ1-2, with 8 bases lining up with TRBD1. Germline V gives CDR1 SGHKS, CDR2 YYEKEE (reference sequence). Trimming cost V 3 bases and J 7 bases; bases outside gene matches: 14. This CDR3 comprises 16 residues.

In nucleotides, the CDR3 is TGCAGCGTTGAAGAGGGGGGGGGCTCAAACGAGCAGTACTTC. Encoded protein: CSVEEGGGSNEQYF. This rearrangement joins TRBV29-1 to TRBJ2-7; TRBD2 is a possible D gene (7 bases). Trimming stripped 0 bases from V and 5 bases from J, with 14 bases between. The germline V gene has CDR1 SQVTM and CDR2 ANQGSEA. There are 14 residues in the CDR3.

The V call is TRBV27, the J call TRBJ2-1, with D tentatively TRBD1 (5 bases). CDR3 size: 16 residues. The V gene's germline CDR1 is MNHEY and CDR2 SMNVEV (reference sequence). Deletions cut 3 bases from V and 8 bases from J, with 20 bases between. CDR3 residues: CASSLQGFTLTDEQFF. In nucleotides, the CDR3 is TGTGCCAGCAGTTTGCAGGGCTTTACTCTTACCGATGAGCAGTTCTTC.

The CDR3 DNA is TGTGCCAGCAGCTTAGAAACAGGGGAGAACACTGAAGCTTTCTTT. Amino acid sequence: CASSLETGENTEAFF. This rearrangement joins TRBV11-2 to TRBJ1-1, with 7 bases fitting TRBD1. Germline V lookup: CDR1 SGHAT, CDR2 FQNNGV. This CDR3 region has 15 residues. The junction had 2 bases not matched to a gene; V was cut back by 0 bases and J by 1 base.

The chain is built from TRBV2 and TRBJ1-4, with a possible D match to TRBD1 (6 bases). Trimming took 4 bases from V and 5 from J, leaving 14 bases between them. The length of the CDR3 is 15 residues. Germline CDR1 SNHLY, CDR2 FYNNEI. The CDR3 here is CASSAQGQLNEKLFF. Here the CDR3 DNA reads TGTGCCAGCAGTGCACAGGGCCAACTCAATGAAAAACTGTTTTTT.